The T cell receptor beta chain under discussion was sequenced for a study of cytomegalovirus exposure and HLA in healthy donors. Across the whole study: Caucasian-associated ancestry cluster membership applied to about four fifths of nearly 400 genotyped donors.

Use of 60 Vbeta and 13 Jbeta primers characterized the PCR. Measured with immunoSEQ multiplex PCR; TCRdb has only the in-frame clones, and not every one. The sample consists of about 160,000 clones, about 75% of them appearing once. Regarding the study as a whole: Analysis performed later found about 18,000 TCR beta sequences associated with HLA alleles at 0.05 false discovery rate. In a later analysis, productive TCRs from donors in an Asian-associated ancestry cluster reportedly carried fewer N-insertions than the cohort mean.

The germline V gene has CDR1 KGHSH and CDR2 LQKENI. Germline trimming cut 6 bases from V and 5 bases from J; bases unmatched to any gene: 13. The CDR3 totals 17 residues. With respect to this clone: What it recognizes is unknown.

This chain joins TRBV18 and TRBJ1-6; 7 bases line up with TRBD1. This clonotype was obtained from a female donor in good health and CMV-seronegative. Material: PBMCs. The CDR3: CASSGYYGTANNSPLHF. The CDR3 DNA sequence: TGTGCCAGCTCCGGGTACTACGGGACAGCCAATAATTCACCCCTCCACTTT.